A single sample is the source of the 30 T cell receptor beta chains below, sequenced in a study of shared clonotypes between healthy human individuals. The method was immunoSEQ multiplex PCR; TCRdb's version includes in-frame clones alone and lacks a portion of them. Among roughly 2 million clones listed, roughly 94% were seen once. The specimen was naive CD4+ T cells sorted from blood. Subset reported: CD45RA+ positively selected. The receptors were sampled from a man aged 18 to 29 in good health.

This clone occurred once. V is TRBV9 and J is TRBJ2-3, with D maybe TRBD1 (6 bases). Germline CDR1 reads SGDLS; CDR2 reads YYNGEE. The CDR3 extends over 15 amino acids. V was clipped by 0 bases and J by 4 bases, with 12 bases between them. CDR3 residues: CASSVAAGVADTQYF. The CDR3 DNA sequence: TGTGCCAGCAGCGTAGCTGCAGGGGTTGCAGATACGCAGTATTTT.

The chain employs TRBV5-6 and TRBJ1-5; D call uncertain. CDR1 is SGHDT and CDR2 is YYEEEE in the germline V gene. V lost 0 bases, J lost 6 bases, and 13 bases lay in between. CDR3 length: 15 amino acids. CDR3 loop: CASSLAIVGGQPQHF. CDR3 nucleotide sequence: TGTGCCAGCAGCTTGGCCATAGTAGGCGGTCAGCCCCAGCATTTT.

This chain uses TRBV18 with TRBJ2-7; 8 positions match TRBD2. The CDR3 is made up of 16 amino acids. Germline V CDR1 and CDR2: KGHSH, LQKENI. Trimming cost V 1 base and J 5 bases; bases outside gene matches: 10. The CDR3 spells CASSPLSGTRVNEQYF. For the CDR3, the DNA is TGTGCCAGCTCACCACTATCCGGGACTAGGGTGAACGAGCAGTACTTC.

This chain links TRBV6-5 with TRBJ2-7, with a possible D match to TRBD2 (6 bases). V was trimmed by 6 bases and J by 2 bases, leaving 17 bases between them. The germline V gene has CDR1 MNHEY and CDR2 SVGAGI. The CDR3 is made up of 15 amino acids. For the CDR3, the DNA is TGTGCCAGCAGCTGCTCCGGGACTTTGACCTACGAGCAGTACTTC. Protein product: CASSCSGTLTYEQYF.

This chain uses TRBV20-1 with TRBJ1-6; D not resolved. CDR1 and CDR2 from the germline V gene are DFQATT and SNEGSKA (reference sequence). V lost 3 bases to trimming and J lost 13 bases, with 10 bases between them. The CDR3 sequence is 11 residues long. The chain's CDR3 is CSASEVIPLHF. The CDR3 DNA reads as TGCAGTGCTAGTGAAGTAATCCCCCTCCACTTT.

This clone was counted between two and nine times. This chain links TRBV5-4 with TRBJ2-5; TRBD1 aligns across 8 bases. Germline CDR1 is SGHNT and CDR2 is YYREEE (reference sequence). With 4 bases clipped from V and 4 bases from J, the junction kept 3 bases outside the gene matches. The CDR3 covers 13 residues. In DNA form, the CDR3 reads TGTGCCAGCAGCAAAGACAGGGGAGAGACCCAGTACTTC. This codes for CASSKDRGETQYF.

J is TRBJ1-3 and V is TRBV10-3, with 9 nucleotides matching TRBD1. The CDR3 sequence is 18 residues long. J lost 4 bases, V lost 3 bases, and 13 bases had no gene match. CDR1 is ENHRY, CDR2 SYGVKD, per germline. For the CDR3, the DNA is TGTGCCATCAGTGACCGATTAGACGGGACAGGGAAAGGAAACACCATATATTTT. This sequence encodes CAISDRLDGTGKGNTIYF.

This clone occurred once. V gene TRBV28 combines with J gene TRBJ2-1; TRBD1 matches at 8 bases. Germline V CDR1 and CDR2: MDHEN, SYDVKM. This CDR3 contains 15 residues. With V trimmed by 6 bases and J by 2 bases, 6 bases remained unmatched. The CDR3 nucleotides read TGTGCCAGCAGACGGCAGACAGGGGCCTACAATGAGCAGTTCTTC. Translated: CASRRQTGAYNEQFF. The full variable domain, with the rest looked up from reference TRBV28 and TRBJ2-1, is DVKVTQSSRYLVKRTGEKVFLECVQDMDHENMFWYRQDPGLGLRLIYFSYDVKMKEKGDIPEGYSVSREKKERFSLILESASTNQTSMYLCASRRQTGAYNEQFFGPGTRLTVL.

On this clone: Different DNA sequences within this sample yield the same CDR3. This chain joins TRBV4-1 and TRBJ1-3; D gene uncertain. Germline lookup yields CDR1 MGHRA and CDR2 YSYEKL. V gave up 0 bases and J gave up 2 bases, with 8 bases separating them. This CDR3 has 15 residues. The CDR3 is CASSQEGTAGNTIYF. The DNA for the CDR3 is TGCGCCAGCAGCCAAGAGGGTACAGCTGGAAACACCATATATTTT.

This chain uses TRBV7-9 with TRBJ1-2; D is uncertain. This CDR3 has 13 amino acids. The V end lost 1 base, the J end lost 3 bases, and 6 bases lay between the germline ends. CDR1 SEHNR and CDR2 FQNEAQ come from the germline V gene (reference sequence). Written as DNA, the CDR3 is TGTGCCAGCAGCTTAGGGGTCGACTATGGCTACACCTTC. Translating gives CASSLGVDYGYTF.

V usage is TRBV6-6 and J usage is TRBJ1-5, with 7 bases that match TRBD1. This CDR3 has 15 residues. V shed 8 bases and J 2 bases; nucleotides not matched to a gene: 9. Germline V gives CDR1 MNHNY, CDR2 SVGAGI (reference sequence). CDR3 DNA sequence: TGTGCCAGCGGTTCCGACGACAGGGGCAATCAGCCCCAGCATTTT. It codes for CASGSDDRGNQPQHF.

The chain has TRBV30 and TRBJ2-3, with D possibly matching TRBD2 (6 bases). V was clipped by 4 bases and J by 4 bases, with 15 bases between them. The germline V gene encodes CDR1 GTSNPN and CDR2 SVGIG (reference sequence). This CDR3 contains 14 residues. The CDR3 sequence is CAWNPGRKADTQYF. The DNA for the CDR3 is TGTGCCTGGAACCCCGGGAGAAAGGCAGATACGCAGTATTTT.

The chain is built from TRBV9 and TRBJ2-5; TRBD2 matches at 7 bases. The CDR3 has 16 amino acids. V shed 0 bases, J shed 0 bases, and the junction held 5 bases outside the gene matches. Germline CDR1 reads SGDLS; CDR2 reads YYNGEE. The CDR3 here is CASSVGDYPYQETQYF. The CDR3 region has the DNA TGTGCCAGCAGCGTAGGGGACTACCCGTACCAAGAGACCCAGTACTTC.

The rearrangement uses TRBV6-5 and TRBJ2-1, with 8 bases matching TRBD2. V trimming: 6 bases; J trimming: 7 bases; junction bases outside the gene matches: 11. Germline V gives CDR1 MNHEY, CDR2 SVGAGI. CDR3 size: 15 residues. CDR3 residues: CASSPPGLGANEQFF. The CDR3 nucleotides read TGTGCCAGCAGCCCCCCGGGACTAGGCGCGAATGAGCAGTTCTTC.

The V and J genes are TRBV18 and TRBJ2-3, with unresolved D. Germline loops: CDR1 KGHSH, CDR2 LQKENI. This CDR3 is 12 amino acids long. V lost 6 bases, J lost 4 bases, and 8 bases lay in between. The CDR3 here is CASSGGADTQYF. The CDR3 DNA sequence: TGTGCCAGCTCCGGTGGCGCAGATACGCAGTATTTT.

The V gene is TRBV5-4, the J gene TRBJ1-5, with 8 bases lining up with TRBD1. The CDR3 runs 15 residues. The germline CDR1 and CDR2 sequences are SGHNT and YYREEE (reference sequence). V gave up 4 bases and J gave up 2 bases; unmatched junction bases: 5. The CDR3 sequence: CASSTGQGRNQPQHF. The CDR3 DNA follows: TGTGCCAGCAGCACCGGACAGGGCCGCAATCAGCCCCAGCATTTT.

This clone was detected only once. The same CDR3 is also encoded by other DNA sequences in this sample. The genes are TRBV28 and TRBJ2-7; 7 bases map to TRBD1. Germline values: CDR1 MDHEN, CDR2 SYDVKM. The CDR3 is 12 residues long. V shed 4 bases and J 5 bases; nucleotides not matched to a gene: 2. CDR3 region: CASSSDRDEQYF. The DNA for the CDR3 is TGTGCCAGCAGTTCTGACAGGGACGAGCAGTACTTC. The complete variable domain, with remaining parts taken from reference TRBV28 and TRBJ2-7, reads DVKVTQSSRYLVKRTGEKVFLECVQDMDHENMFWYRQDPGLGLRLIYFSYDVKMKEKGDIPEGYSVSREKKERFSLILESASTNQTSMYLCASSSDRDEQYFGPGTRLTVT.

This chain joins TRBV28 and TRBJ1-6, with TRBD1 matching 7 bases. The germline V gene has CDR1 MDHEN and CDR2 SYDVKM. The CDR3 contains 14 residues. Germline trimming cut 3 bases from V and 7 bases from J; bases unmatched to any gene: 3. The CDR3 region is CASSFGQENSPLHF. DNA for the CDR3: TGTGCCAGCAGTTTCGGACAGGAGAATTCACCCCTCCACTTT.

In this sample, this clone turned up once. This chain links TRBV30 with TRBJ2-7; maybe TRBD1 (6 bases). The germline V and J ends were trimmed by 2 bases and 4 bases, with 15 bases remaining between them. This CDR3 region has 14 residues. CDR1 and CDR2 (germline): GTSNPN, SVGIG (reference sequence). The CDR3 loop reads CAWSSQGQKYEQYF. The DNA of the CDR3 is TGTGCCTGGAGTTCCCAAGGACAGAAATACGAGCAGTACTTC.

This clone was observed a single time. CDR3 sequence reads: CASSPEAVNYGYTF. As DNA, the CDR3 is TGTGCCAGCAGCCCGGAAGCCGTAAACTATGGCTACACCTTC. The V gene is TRBV7-6, the J gene TRBJ1-2; no reliable D call. This CDR3 has 14 amino acids. Trimming took 5 bases from V and 2 from J, leaving 12 bases between them. Germline CDR1 SGHVS, CDR2 FNYEAQ.

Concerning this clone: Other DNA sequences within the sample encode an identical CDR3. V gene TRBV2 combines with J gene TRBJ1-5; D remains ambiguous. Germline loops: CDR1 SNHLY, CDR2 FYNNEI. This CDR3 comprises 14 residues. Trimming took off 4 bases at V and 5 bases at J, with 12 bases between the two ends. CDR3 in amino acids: CASSVGQRYQPQHF. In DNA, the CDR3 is TGTGCCAGCAGTGTGGGCCAGAGATATCAGCCCCAGCATTTT.

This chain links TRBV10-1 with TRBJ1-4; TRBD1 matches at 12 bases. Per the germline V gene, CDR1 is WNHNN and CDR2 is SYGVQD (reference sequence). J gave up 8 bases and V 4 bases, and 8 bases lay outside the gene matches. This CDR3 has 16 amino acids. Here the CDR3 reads CASSAGTGGTGEKLFF. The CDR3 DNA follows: TGCGCCAGCAGTGCCGGGACAGGGGGCACCGGGGAAAAACTGTTTTTT.

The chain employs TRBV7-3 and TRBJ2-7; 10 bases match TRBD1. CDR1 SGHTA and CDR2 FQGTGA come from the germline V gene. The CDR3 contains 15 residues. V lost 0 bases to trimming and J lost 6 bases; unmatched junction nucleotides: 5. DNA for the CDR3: TGTGCCAGCAGCTTAACCACGACAGGGGGCGTCGAGCAGTACTTC. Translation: CASSLTTTGGVEQYF.

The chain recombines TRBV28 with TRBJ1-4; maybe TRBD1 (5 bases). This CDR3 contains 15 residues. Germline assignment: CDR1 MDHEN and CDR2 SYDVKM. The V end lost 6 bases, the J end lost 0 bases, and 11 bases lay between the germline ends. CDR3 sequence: CASSLPTATNEKLFF. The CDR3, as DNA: TGTGCCAGCAGCCTGCCGACAGCAACTAATGAAAAACTGTTTTTT.

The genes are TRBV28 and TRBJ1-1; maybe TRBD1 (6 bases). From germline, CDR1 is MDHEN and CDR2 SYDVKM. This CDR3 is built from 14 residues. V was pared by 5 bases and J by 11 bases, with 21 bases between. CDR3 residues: CASSKSGRGGRAFF. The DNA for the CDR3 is TGTGCCAGCAGTAAGAGTGGCAGGGGAGGACGGGCTTTCTTT.

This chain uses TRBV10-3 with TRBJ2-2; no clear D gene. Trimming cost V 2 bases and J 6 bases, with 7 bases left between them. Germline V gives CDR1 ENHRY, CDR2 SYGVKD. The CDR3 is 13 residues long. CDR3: CAISESVAGELFF. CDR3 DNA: TGTGCCATCAGTGAGAGTGTCGCCGGGGAGCTGTTTTTT.

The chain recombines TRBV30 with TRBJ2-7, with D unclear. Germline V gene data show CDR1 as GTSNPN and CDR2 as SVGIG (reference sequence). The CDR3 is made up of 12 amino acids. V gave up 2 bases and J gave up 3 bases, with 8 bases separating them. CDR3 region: CAWSLGVYEQYF. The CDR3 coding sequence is TGTGCCTGGAGTCTTGGGGTCTACGAGCAGTACTTC.

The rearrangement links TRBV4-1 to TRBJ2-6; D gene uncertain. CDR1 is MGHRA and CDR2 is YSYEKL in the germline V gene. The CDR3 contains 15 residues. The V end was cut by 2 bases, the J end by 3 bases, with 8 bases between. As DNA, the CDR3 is TGCGCCAGCAGCCAATTTGTGTTTGGGGCCAACGTCCTGACTTTC. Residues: CASSQFVFGANVLTF.

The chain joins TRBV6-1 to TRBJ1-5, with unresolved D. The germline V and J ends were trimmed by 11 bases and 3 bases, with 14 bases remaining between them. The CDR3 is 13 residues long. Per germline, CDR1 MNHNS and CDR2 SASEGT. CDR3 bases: TGTGCCTCGAGGGCAGAGAACAATCAGCCCCAGCATTTT. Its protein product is CASRAENNQPQHF.

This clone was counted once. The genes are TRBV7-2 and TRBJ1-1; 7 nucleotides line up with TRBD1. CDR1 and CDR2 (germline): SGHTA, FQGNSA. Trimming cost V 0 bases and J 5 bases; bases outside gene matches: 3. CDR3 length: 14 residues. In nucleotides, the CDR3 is TGTGCCAGCAGCTTAGCGATCAGGGGGACTGAAGCTTTCTTT. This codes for CASSLAIRGTEAFF.